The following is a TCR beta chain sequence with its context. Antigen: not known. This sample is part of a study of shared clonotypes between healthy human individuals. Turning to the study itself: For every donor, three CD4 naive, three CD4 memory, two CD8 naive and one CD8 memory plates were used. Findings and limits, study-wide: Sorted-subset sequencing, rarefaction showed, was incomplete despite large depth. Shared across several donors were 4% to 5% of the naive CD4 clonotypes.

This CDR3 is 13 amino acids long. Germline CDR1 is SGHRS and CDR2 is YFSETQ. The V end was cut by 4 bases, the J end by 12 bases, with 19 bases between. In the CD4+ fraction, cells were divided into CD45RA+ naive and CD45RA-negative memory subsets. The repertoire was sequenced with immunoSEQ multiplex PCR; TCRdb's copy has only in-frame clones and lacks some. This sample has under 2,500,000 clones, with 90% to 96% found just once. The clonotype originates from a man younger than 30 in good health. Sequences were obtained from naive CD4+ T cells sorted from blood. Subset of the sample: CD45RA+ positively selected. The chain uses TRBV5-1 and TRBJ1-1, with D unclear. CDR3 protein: CASSERGIQRPFF. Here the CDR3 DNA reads TGCGCCAGCAGCGAACGGGGTATACAACGGCCTTTCTTT.